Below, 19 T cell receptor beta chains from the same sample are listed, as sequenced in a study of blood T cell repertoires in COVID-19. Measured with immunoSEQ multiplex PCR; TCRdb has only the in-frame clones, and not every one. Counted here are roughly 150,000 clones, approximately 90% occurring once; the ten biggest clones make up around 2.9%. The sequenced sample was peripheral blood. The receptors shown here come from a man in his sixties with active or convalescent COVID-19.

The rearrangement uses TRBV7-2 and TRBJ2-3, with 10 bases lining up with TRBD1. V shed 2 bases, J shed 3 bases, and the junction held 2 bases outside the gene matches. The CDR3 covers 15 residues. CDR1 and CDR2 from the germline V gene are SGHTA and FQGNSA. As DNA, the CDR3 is TGTGCCAGCAGCTTAACGGGACAGGGGACAGATACGCAGTATTTT. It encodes CASSLTGQGTDTQYF.

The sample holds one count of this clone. CDR3 protein: CASRKRVSNQPQHF. DNA for the CDR3: TGTGCCAGCAGGAAGAGAGTTAGCAATCAGCCCCAGCATTTT. V gene TRBV28 combines with J gene TRBJ1-5, with no clear D. This CDR3 is built from 14 residues. V gave up 6 bases and J gave up 0 bases, with 9 bases separating them. Germline V gene data show CDR1 as MDHEN and CDR2 as SYDVKM.

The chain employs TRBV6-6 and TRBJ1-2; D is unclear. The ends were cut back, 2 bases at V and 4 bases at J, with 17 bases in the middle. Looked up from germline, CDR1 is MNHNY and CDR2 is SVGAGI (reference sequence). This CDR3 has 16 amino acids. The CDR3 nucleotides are TGTGCCAGCAGTTACACCCCGGAGTTGGGGAGCTATGGCTACACCTTC. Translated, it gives CASSYTPELGSYGYTF.

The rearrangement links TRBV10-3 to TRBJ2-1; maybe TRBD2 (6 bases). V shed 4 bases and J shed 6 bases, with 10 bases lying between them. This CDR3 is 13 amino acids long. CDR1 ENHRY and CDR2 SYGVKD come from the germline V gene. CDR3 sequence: CAISGDGGNEQFF. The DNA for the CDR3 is TGTGCCATCAGTGGGGACGGGGGCAATGAGCAGTTCTTC.

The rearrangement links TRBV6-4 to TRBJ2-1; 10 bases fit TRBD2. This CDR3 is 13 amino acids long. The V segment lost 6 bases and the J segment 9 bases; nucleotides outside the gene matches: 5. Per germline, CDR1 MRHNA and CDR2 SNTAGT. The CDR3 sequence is CASSLSGRAEQFF. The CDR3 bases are TGTGCCAGCAGCCTAAGCGGGAGGGCTGAGCAGTTCTTC.

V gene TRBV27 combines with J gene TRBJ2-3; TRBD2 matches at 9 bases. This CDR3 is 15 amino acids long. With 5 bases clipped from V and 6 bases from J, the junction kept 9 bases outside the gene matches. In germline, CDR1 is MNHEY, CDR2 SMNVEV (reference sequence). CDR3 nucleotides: TGTGCCAGCAGTCAAACGGCTAGCGGGACGGATACGCAGTATTTT. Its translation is CASSQTASGTDTQYF.

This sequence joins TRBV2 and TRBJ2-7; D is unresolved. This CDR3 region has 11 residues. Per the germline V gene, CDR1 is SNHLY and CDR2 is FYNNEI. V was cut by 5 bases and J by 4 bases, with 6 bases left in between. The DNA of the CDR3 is TGTGCCAGCAGTTACTCGTACGAGCAGTACTTC. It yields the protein CASSYSYEQYF.

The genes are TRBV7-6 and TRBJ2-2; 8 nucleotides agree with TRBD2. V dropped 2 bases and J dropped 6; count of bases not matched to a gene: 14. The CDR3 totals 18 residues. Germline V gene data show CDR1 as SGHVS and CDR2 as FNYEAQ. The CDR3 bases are TGTGCCAGCAGCTTACGGCTAGCGGGCGTAACGGACCCCGGGGAGCTGTTTTTT. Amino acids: CASSLRLAGVTDPGELFF.

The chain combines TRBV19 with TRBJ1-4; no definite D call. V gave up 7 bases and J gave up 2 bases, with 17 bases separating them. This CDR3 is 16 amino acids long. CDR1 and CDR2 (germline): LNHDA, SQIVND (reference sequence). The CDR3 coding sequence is TGTGCCAGTAACTCCCCGGGGAGAACGACTAATGAAAAACTGTTTTTT. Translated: CASNSPGRTTNEKLFF.

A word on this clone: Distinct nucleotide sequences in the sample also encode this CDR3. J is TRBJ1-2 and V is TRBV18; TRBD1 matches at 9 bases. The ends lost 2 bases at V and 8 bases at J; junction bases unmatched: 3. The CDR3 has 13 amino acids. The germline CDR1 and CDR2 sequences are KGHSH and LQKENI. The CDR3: CASSPRTGDGYTF. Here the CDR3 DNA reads TGTGCCAGCTCACCAAGGACAGGGGACGGCTACACCTTC.

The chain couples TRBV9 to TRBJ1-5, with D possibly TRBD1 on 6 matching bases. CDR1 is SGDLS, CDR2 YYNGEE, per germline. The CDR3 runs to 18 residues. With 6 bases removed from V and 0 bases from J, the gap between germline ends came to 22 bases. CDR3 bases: TGTGCCAGCACAACCACCGGACAGACAGCCTATAGCAATCAGCCCCAGCATTTT. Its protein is CASTTTGQTAYSNQPQHF.

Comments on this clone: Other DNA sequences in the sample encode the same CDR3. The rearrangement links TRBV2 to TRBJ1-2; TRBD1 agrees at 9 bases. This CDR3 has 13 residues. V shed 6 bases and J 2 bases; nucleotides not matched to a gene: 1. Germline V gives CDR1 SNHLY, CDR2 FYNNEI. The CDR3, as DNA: TGTGCCAGCAGGGGGACAGGGAACTATGGCTACACCTTC. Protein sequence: CASRGTGNYGYTF.

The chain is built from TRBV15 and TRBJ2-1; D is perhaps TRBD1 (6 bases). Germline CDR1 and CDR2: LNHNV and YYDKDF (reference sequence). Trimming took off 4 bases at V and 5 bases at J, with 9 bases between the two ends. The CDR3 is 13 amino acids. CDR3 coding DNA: TGTGCCACCAGCACGGACAGTCACAATGAGCAGTTCTTC. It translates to CATSTDSHNEQFF.

CDR3 DNA: TGTGCCAGCAGTGATGGCCTTGGGGGGGGGCGGGCAGATACGCAGTATTTT. The encoded protein is CASSDGLGGGRADTQYF. The chain links TRBV6-1 to TRBJ2-3; D may be TRBD2 (7 bases). The length of the CDR3 is 17 residues. Germline values: CDR1 MNHNS, CDR2 SASEGT. V dropped 3 bases and J dropped 4 bases, with 20 bases sitting between them.

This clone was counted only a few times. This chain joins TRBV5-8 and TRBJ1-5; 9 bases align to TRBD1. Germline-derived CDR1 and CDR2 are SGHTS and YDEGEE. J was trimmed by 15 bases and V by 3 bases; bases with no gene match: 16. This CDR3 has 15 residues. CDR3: CASSSYSGTGSFLHF. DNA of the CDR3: TGTGCCAGCAGCTCATATTCCGGGACAGGGTCTTTTCTGCATTTT.

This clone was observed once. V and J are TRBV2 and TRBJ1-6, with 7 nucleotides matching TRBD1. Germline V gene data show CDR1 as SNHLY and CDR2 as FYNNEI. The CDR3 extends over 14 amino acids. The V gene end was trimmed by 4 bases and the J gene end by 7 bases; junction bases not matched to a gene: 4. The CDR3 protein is CASSATGWNSPLHF. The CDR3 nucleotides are TGTGCCAGCAGTGCGACAGGGTGGAATTCACCCCTCCACTTT. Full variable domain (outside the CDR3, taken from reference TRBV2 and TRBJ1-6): EPEVTQTPSHQVTQMGQEVILRCVPISNHLYFYWYRQILGQKVEFLVSFYNNEISEKSEIFDDQFSVERPDGSNFTLKIRSTKLEDSAMYFCASSATGWNSPLHFGNGTRLTVT.

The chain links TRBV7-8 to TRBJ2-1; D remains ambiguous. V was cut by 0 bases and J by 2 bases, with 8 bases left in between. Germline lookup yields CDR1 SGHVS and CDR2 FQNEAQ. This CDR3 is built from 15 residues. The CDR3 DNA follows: TGTGCCAGCAGCTTAGCCGGAGCCCCCTACAATGAGCAGTTCTTC. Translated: CASSLAGAPYNEQFF.

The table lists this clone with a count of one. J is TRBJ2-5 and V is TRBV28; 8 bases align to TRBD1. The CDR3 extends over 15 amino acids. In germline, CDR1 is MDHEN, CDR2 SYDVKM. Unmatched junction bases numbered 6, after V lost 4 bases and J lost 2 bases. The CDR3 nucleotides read TGTGCCAGCAGTTCAGGCGGACAGGGACAAGAGACCCAGTACTTC. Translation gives CASSSGGQGQETQYF.

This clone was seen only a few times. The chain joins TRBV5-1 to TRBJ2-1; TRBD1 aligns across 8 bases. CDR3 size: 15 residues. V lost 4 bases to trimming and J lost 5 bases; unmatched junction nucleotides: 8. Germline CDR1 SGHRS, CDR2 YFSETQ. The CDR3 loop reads CASSTGQGLDNEQFF. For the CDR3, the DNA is TGCGCCAGCAGCACCGGACAGGGCTTAGACAATGAGCAGTTCTTC.